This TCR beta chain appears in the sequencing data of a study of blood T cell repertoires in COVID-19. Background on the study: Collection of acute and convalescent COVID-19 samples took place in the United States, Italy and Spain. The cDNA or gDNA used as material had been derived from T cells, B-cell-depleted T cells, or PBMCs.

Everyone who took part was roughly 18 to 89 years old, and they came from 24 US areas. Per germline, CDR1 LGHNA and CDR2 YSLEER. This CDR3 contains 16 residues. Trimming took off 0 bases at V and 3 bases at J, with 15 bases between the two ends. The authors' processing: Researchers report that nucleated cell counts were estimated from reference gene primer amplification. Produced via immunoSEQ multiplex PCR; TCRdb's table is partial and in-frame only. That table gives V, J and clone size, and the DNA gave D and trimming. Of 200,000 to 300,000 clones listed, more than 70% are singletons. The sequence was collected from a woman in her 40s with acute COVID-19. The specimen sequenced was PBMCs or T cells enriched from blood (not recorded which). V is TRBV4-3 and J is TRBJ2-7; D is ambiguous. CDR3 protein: CASSQELATGGYEQYF. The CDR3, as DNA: TGCGCCAGCAGCCAAGAGTTGGCGACTGGTGGCTACGAGCAGTACTTC.